One T cell receptor (beta chain) is described in this entry. These data belong to a study of T cells expressing NK-cell markers. Turning to the study itself: HCMV serostatus: most of the eight sequenced donors positive, one negative.

Reprocessing the 5' RACE reads, TCRdb reports a single entry for every CDR3 protein and omits DNA. This listing includes some 150,000 distinct CDR3 sequences. Germline assignment: CDR1 SGHKS and CDR2 YYEKEE (reference sequence). CDR3 length equals 17 residues. This clonotype was obtained from a woman between 50 and 59 years old in good health. V gene TRBV5-5 combines with J gene TRBJ2-6; no DNA is available, so the TRBD2 call from TCRdb remains unchecked. The sequencing input was blood T cells: a sorted CD56 or NKG2C T cell subset, CD4+ or CD8+ T cells, or bulk PBMC T cells (not recorded which). CDR3 sequence reads: CASSRGQGLAGANVLTF.